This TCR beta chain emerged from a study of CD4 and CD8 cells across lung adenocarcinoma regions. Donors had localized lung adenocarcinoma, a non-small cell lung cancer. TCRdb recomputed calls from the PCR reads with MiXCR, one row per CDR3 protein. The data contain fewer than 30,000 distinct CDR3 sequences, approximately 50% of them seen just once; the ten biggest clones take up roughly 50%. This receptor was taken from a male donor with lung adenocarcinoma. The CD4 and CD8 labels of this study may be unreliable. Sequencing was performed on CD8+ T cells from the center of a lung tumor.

Written as DNA, the CDR3 is TGCAGTGCTAGAGATAAGACAGGGTTTACCCCAAAAAAGATCTACGAGCAGTACTTC. Its protein product is CSARDKTGFTPKKIYEQYF. J is TRBJ2-1 and V is TRBV20-1; 7 nucleotides line up with TRBD1. With the DNA end fitting TRBJ2-7 better, the J assignment may be wrong. This CDR3 is 19 amino acids long. CDR1 is DFQATT, CDR2 SNEGSKA, per germline (reference sequence).